These 18 T cell receptor beta chains were sequenced from one sample in a study of control samples from healthy donors and cancer patients (dated by TCRdb to the early 2020s). The library was produced with the immunoSEQ multiplex PCR assay. In TCRdb, the immuneACCESS table is reduced to in-frame sequences with V and J assigned. These tables do not hold every clone; where another copy was compared, an unresolved V gene accounts for under half, and the others remain unexplained. Recorded for this sample are roughly 120,000 clones; approximately 94% of them occurred a single time. The biggest ten clones account for 3.6% of the sample. Sequencing input: blood. These receptor sequences come from a man between 25 and 39 years old in good health.

The chain recombines TRBV5-5 with TRBJ1-3; D uncertain. Per germline, CDR1 SGHKS and CDR2 YYEKEE (reference sequence). The CDR3 extends over 17 amino acids. Between the trimmed V and J ends, which lost 0 bases and 4 bases, there was a span of 17 bases. The CDR3 nucleotides read TGTGCCAGCAGCTTGGAAGGTTACCCTGGAGCGGGAAACACCATATATTTT. Its protein product is CASSLEGYPGAGNTIYF.

The gene calls are TRBV18 and TRBJ2-2, with a tentative D call TRBD1 (6 bases). Trimming took off 5 bases at V and 4 bases at J, with 14 bases between the two ends. The CDR3 is 15 amino acids. CDR1 and CDR2 from the germline V gene are KGHSH and LQKENI. CDR3 amino acids: CASSGQSRGTGELFF. DNA of the CDR3: TGTGCCAGCTCAGGACAGAGTCGGGGCACCGGGGAGCTGTTTTTT. The full variable domain, with the rest looked up from reference TRBV18 and TRBJ2-2, is NAGVMQNPRHLVRRRGQEARLRCSPMKGHSHVYWYRQLPEEGLKFMVYLQKENIIDESGMPKERFSAEFPKEGPSILRIQQVVRGDSAAYFCASSGQSRGTGELFFGEGSRLTVL.

This chain links TRBV6-5 with TRBJ2-1; D is unclear. V lost 10 bases to trimming and J lost 4 bases, with 17 bases between them. The CDR3 covers 14 residues. From germline, CDR1 is MNHEY and CDR2 SVGAGI. As DNA, the CDR3 is TGTGCCACCCACCCCCTCCAGGAGTACAATGAGCAGTTCTTC. Protein sequence: CATHPLQEYNEQFF.

This chain uses TRBV15 with TRBJ2-5, with 8 bases aligning to TRBD2. This CDR3 comprises 16 residues. Germline trimming cut 2 bases from V and 1 base from J; bases unmatched to any gene: 6. The germline V gene has CDR1 LNHNV and CDR2 YYDKDF (reference sequence). The CDR3 protein is CATSRSPAGVQETQYF. Written as DNA, the CDR3 is TGTGCCACCAGCAGATCGCCAGCGGGGGTCCAAGAGACCCAGTACTTC.

V gene TRBV6-4 combines with J gene TRBJ1-5; no reliable D call. V gave up 6 bases and J gave up 4 bases, with 10 bases separating them. The CDR3 length is 13 residues. Germline assignment: CDR1 MRHNA and CDR2 SNTAGT. The CDR3 region is CASSAEMNQPQHF. As DNA, the CDR3 is TGTGCCAGCAGCGCTGAGATGAATCAGCCCCAGCATTTT.

The chain recombines TRBV5-5 with TRBJ2-3, with 7 bases that match TRBD1. V lost 1 base, J lost 2 bases, and 13 bases stayed unmatched. CDR3 size: 18 residues. Per germline, CDR1 SGHKS and CDR2 YYEKEE (reference sequence). The CDR3 bases are TGTGCCAGCAGCTTGCTACCAGACAGGGAAGAGGACACAGATACGCAGTATTTT. This encodes CASSLLPDREEDTDTQYF.

CDR3 in DNA: TGCGCCAGCAGCCGATCTAGCGGGGGGACAGATACGCAGTATTTT. Amino acids: CASSRSSGGTDTQYF. The chain employs TRBV4-3 and TRBJ2-3; 11 bases match TRBD2. Trimming at V came to 4 bases and at J to 3 bases, leaving 3 bases not matched to a gene. The CDR3 consists of 15 residues. Per the germline V gene, CDR1 is LGHNA and CDR2 is YSLEER.

V gene TRBV11-2 combines with J gene TRBJ2-7, with TRBD2 matching 7 bases. Germline trimming cut 5 bases from V and 4 bases from J; bases unmatched to any gene: 8. The germline CDR1 and CDR2 sequences are SGHAT and FQNNGV. CDR3 length: 14 residues. The CDR3 here is CASSLGGGIYEQYF. CDR3 nucleotide sequence: TGTGCCAGCAGCCTTGGGGGGGGGATATACGAGCAGTACTTC.

The chain is built from TRBV4-3 and TRBJ2-7; D not resolved. V lost 3 bases and J lost 4, with 13 bases in between. Germline values: CDR1 LGHNA, CDR2 YSLEER. The CDR3 is 14 residues long. CDR3 bases: TGCGCCAGCAGCCAGGAAAGCATAGGATACGAGCAGTACTTC. Translating gives CASSQESIGYEQYF.

This chain uses TRBV9 with TRBJ2-7, with D perhaps being TRBD1 or TRBD2 (5 bases each). Trimming shortened V by 1 base and J by 6 bases, and 11 bases separated the two germline ends. The CDR3 contains 13 residues. Germline CDR1 SGDLS, CDR2 YYNGEE. The CDR3: CASSVIGAGEQYF. DNA of the CDR3: TGTGCCAGCAGCGTAATAGGGGCGGGCGAGCAGTACTTC.

The chain carries TRBV29-1 and TRBJ1-5; the D is unclear. This CDR3 contains 12 residues. The V and J ends lost 4 bases and 5 bases respectively, with 9 bases between them. Per the germline V gene, CDR1 is SQVTM and CDR2 is ANQGSEA. CDR3 nucleotides: TGCAGCGTTGGAGGAGGTCATCAGCCCCAGCATTTT. This translates into CSVGGGHQPQHF.

This rearrangement joins TRBV5-6 to TRBJ1-4, with 7 bases that match TRBD1. V gave up 2 bases and J gave up 3 bases; unmatched junction bases: 7. From germline, CDR1 is SGHDT and CDR2 YYEEEE. The length of the CDR3 is 16 residues. The CDR3: CASSFGGGTSNEKLFF. The DNA for the CDR3 is TGTGCCAGCAGCTTCGGAGGGGGCACGTCTAATGAAAAACTGTTTTTT.

This clone was observed a single time. CDR3 region: CASSIRRGTEAFF. The CDR3 DNA follows: TGTGCCAGTAGTATACGGCGTGGAACTGAAGCTTTCTTT. J is TRBJ1-1 and V is TRBV19, with unresolved D. The CDR3 is made up of 13 amino acids. V was cut by 2 bases and J by 5 bases, with 9 bases left in between. Germline values: CDR1 LNHDA, CDR2 SQIVND (reference sequence).

The V call is TRBV4-1, the J call TRBJ1-5, with TRBD1 matching over 7 bases. The CDR3 has 13 residues. V shed 5 bases and J 4 bases; nucleotides not matched to a gene: 2. Germline CDR1 MGHRA, CDR2 YSYEKL. CDR3 nucleotide sequence: TGCGCCAGCAGCTTACAGGGGAATCAGCCCCAGCATTTT. Translating gives CASSLQGNQPQHF.

This clone was found once. The rearrangement links TRBV5-6 to TRBJ1-1; D ambiguous. Germline loops: CDR1 SGHDT, CDR2 YYEEEE. This CDR3 is built from 14 residues. Trimming shortened V by 2 bases and J by 1 base, and 9 bases separated the two germline ends. CDR3 region: CASSFLAENTEAFF. In DNA form, the CDR3 reads TGTGCCAGCAGCTTTTTAGCGGAGAACACTGAAGCTTTCTTT.

The genes are TRBV28 and TRBJ1-5; D remains ambiguous. The CDR3 runs 14 residues. V gave up 6 bases and J gave up 4 bases, with 13 bases separating them. Germline-derived CDR1 and CDR2 are MDHEN and SYDVKM. Written as DNA, the CDR3 is TGTGCCAGCAGCCTCGAGTTGGGGAATCAGCCCCAGCATTTT. This sequence encodes CASSLELGNQPQHF.

The chain joins TRBV5-5 to TRBJ2-5; TRBD1 might be the D (6 bases). CDR3 length: 14 residues. V was pared by 3 bases and J by 3 bases, with 12 bases between. CDR1 and CDR2 (germline): SGHKS, YYEKEE (reference sequence). The CDR3, as DNA: TGTGCCAGCAGCTGGTGGACAGAAAAAGAGACCCAGTACTTC. Translation gives CASSWWTEKETQYF.

The V and J genes are TRBV7-9 and TRBJ1-4; D gene ambiguous. Trimming pared 1 base from V and 14 bases from J, leaving 11 bases between. CDR3 size: 12 residues. The germline CDR1 and CDR2 sequences are SEHNR and FQNEAQ (reference sequence). The CDR3 sequence: CASSLGLSGLFF. The CDR3 DNA sequence: TGTGCCAGCAGCTTAGGATTATCAGGTCTGTTTTTT.